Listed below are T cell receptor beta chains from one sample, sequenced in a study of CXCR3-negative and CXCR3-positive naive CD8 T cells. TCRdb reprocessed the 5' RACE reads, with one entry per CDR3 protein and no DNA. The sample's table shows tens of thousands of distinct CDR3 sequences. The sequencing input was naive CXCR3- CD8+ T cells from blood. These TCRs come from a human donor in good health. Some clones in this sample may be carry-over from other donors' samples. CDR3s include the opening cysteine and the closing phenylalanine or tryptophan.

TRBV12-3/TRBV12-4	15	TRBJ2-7	CASSYSSKNSYEQYF
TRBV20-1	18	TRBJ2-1	CSARGTLTGGVSYNEQFF
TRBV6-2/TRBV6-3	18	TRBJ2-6	CASSWDSWGWSGANVLTF
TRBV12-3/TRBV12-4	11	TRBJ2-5	CASSESGTQYF
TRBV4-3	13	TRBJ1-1	CASSQEVRGDAFF
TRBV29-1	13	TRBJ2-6	CSVASGGANVLTF
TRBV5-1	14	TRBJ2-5	CASSLGGTQETQYF
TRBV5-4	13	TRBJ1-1	CASSSGTGGRAFF
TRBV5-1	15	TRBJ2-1	CASSSGTATYNEQFF
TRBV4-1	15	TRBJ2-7	CASSQTSGRSYEQYF
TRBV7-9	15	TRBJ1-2	CASSNGQIVDHGYTF
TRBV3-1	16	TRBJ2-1	CASSSIPGQGTNEQFF
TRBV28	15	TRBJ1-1	CASSYRGEVNTEAFF
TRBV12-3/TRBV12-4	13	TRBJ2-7	CASSPGGDYEQYF
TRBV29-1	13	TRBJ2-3	CSVDLRDTDTQYF
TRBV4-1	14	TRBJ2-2	CASSQRTYTGELFF
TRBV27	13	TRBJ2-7	CASSPPTLAEQYF
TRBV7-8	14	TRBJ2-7	CASSWTGSSYEQYF
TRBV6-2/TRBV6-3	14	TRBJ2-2	CASSSTDTTGELFF
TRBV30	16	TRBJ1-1	CAWSADAGWTNTEAFF
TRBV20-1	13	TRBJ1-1	CSAKTGNRTEAFF
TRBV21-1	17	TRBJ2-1	CASSKGPTQGDYNEQFF
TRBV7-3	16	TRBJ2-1	CASSLYQRELNNEQFF
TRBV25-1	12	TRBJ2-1	CASSDSGDEQFF
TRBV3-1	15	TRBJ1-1	CASSQASGGRKEAFF
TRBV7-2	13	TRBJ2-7	CASSPWGVNEQYF
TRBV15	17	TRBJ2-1	CATSRPAVRAGRDEQFF
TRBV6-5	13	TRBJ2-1	CASSYAGGNEQFF
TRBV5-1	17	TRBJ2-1	CASSLWGGQGSPNEQFF
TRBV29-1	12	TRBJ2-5	CSVEIVPETQYF
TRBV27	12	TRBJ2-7	CASRGTPYEQYF
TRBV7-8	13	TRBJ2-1	CASSITGGGEQFF
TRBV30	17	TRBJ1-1	CAWSAHPGWSMNTEAFF
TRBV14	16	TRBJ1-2	CASSQGESGITLRYTF
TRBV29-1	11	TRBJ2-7	CSVGDSYEQYF
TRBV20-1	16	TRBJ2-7	CSAIGTSGRVPDEQYF
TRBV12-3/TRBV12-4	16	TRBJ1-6	CASSPRDFEYNSPLHF
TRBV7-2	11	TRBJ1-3	CASSLVDTIYF
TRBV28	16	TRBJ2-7	CASSLFAYPFSYEQYF
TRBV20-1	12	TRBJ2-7	CSASTGTYEQYF
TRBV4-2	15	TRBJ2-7	CASSHRLAETYEQYF
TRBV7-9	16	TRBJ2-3	CASSAHLGGSTDTQYF
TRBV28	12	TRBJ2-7	CASSPSVSEQYF
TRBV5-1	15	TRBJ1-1	CASRPKTGRVAEAFF
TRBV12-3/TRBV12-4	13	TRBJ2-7	CASSMGQLYEQYF
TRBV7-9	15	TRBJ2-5	CASSISGGFQETQYF
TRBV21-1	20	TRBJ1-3	CASSKGSPWTSGSSGNTIYF
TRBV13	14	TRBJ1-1	CASSFGTGGTEAFF
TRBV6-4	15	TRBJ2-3	CASSDSTGGPDTQYF
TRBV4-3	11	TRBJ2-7	CASSQEGEQYF
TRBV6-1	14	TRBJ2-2	CASRVVVDTGELFF
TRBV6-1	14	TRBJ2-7	CASNPKVGNYEQYF
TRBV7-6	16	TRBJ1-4	CASSVRPGATNEKLFF
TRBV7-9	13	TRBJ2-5	CASSPTGEETQYF
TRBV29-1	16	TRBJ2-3	CSVEWTWDFNTDTQYF
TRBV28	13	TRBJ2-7	CASRGQNSYEQYF